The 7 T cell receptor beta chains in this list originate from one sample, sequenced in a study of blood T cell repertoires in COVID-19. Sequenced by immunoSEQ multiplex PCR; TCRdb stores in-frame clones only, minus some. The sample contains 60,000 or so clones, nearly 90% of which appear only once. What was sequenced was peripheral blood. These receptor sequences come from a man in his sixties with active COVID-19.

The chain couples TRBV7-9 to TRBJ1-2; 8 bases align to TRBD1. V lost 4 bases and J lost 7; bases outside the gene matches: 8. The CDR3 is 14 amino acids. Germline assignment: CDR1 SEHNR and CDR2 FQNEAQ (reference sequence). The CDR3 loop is CASSYKDRASGYTF. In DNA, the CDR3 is TGTGCCAGCAGCTATAAGGACAGGGCCTCTGGCTACACCTTC.

In nucleotides, the CDR3 is TGCAGCGCTGGGACTCAAACCTACAATGAGCAGTTCTTC. Residues: CSAGTQTYNEQFF. This chain connects TRBV29-1 to TRBJ2-1, with a tentative D call TRBD2 (6 bases). CDR3 length: 13 amino acids. The V end was cut by 7 bases, the J end by 2 bases, with 12 bases between. The germline V gene has CDR1 SQVTM and CDR2 ANQGSEA.

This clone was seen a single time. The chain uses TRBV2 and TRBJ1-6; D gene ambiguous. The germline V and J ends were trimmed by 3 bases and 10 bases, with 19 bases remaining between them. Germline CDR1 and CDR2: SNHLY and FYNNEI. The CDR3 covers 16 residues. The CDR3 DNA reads TGTGCCAGCAGTGATGGGCGTTTGGCCGTAATCTCACCCCTCCACTTT. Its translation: CASSDGRLAVISPLHF.

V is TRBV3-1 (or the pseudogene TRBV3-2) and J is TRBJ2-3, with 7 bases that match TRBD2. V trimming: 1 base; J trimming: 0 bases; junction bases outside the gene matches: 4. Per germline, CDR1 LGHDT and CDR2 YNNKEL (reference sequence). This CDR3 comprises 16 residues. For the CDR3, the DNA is TGTGCCAGCAGCCAAGGACCAGCGGGGAGCACAGATACGCAGTATTTT. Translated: CASSQGPAGSTDTQYF.

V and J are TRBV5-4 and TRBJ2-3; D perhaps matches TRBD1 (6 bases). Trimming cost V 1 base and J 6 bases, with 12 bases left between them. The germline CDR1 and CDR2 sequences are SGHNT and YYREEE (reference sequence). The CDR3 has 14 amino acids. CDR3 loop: CASSLQGGGDTQYF. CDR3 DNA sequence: TGTGCCAGCAGCTTGCAAGGGGGTGGGGATACGCAGTATTTT.

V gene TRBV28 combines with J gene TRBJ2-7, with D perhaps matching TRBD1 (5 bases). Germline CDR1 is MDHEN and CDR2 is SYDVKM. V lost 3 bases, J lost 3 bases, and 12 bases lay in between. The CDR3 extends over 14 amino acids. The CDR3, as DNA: TGTGCCAGCAGTTTCAGCAGGGTGAACTACGAGCAGTACTTC. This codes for CASSFSRVNYEQYF.

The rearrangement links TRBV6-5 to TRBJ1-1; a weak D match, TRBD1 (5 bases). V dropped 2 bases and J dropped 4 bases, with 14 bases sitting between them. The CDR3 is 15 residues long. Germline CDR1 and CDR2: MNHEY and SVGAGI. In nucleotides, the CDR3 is TGTGCCAGCAGTTACCAAGACCAGGGTCGCACTGAAGCTTTCTTT. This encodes CASSYQDQGRTEAFF.